The T cell receptor (beta chain) under discussion was sequenced for a study of blood T cell repertoires in COVID-19. Study-level information: Sources were T cells, B-cell-depleted T cells, or PBMCs; the material itself was cDNA or gDNA.

In the study's own analysis: From reference gene primer amplification, estimates of nucleated cell counts were derived. Using immunoSEQ multiplex PCR, the repertoire was profiled, and TCRdb retains in-frame clones only, with some absent. Clone size and the V and J calls come from that table; the DNA yielded D and trimming. The sample shows almost 50,000 clones, about 80% of them seen only once. Unmatched junction bases numbered 8, after V lost 5 bases and J lost 4 bases. The CDR3 consists of 15 residues. Germline lookup yields CDR1 MNHNY and CDR2 SVGAGI (reference sequence). J is TRBJ2-3 and V is TRBV6-6, with TRBD1 matching over 8 bases. The sample taken for sequencing was peripheral blood. The sequence came from a man in his sixties or seventies with acute or convalescent COVID-19. The CDR3 here is CASSRRTGRSDTQYF. CDR3 coding DNA: TGTGCCAGCAGTAGGAGGACAGGGCGTTCAGATACGCAGTATTTT.